Listed here are 15 T cell receptor beta chains from one sample, sequenced in a study of blood T cell repertoires in COVID-19. Sequencing used immunoSEQ multiplex PCR; TCRdb keeps in-frame clones, though not all of them. The profile shows under 300,000 clones, about 83% of them singletons. Sequenced sample: peripheral blood. The source of these receptors is a man aged 30 to 39 who had recovered from COVID-19.

The chain couples TRBV7-2 to TRBJ2-5; TRBD2 is a possible D gene (5 bases). Germline V gives CDR1 SGHTA, CDR2 FQGNSA. Trimming removed 3 bases at V and 1 base at J, with 9 bases between. CDR3 length: 14 amino acids. CDR3 region: CASSFPLAQETQYF. The CDR3 DNA follows: TGTGCCAGCAGCTTTCCCCTAGCCCAAGAGACCCAGTACTTC.

This chain joins TRBV5-1 and TRBJ1-2; a weak D match, TRBD1 (6 bases). V shed 2 bases and J shed 6 bases, with 11 bases lying between them. Germline CDR1 SGHRS, CDR2 YFSETQ. The CDR3 loop spans 13 amino acids. Written as DNA, the CDR3 is TGCGCCAGCAGCTTACAGGGATCCGATGGCTACACCTTC. Amino acid sequence: CASSLQGSDGYTF.

The CDR3 sequence: CASSTEQGSYEQYF. CDR3 coding DNA: TGTGCCAGCAGCACAGAACAGGGATCCTACGAGCAGTACTTC. The chain links TRBV11-1 to TRBJ2-7; D may be TRBD1 (6 bases). V was clipped by 5 bases and J by 1 base, with 12 bases between them. The CDR3 extends over 14 amino acids. Looked up from germline, CDR1 is SGHAT and CDR2 is FQDESV (reference sequence). Together with reference TRBV11-1 and TRBJ2-7, the CDR3 gives the full variable domain: EAEVAQSPRYKITEKSQAVAFWCDPISGHATLYWYRQILGQGPELLVQFQDESVVDDSQLPKDRFSAERLKGVDSTLKIQPAELGDSAMYLCASSTEQGSYEQYFGPGTRLTVT.

This clone was recorded once. This chain joins TRBV3-1 (or the pseudogene TRBV3-2) and TRBJ1-2, with a tentative D call TRBD1 (5 bases). The CDR3 loop spans 13 amino acids. Trimming left V 6 bases short and J 9 bases short, with 17 bases between. The germline V gene has CDR1 LGHDT and CDR2 YNNKEL (reference sequence). Here the CDR3 reads CASRVSDKFSYTF. For the CDR3, the DNA is TGTGCCAGCAGGGTCTCGGACAAGTTCAGCTACACCTTC.

This chain links TRBV27 with TRBJ1-1; D gene ambiguous. The V gene lost 5 bases and the J gene lost 5 bases, with 18 bases spanning the gap. Germline V lookup: CDR1 MNHEY, CDR2 SMNVEV (reference sequence). This CDR3 spans 15 amino acids. Here the CDR3 reads CASSAFGSSGTEAFF. The CDR3 bases are TGTGCCAGCAGTGCCTTCGGGTCGAGTGGGACTGAAGCTTTCTTT.

Details on this clone: Mismatch with germline at one junction end may stem from a read error. The same CDR3 is also encoded by other DNA sequences in this sample. The chain couples TRBV13 to TRBJ2-7, with TRBD2 as a possible D gene (6 bases). Germline V gives CDR1 PRHDT, CDR2 FYEKMQ (reference sequence). The CDR3 sequence is 17 residues long. DNA of the CDR3: TGTGCCAGCAGCCAGACCGGGACTGTTATTAGCTCCTACGAGCAGTATTTC. Its protein is CASSQTGTVISSYEQYF. The variable domain in full, completed from reference TRBV13 and TRBJ2-7, reads AAGVIQSPRHLIKEKRETATLKCYPIPRHDTVYWYQQGPGQDPQFLISFYEKMQSDKGSIPDRFSAQQFSDYHSELNMSSLELGDSALYFCASSQTGTVISSYEQYFGPGTRLTVT.

The CDR3 here is CSAGELRDKAFF. For the CDR3, the DNA is TGCAGCGCCGGGGAGTTACGTGATAAAGCTTTCTTT. This rearrangement joins TRBV29-1 to TRBJ1-1; D unresolved. V gave up 7 bases and J gave up 9 bases, with 18 bases separating them. This CDR3 spans 12 amino acids. CDR1 and CDR2 (germline): SQVTM, ANQGSEA. The full variable domain, completed using reference TRBV29-1 and TRBJ1-1, is SAVISQKPSRDICQRGTSLTIQCQVDSQVTMMFWYRQQPGQSLTLIATANQGSEATYESGFVIDKFPISRPNLTFSTLTVSNMSPEDSSIYLCSAGELRDKAFFGQGTRLTVV.

The chain joins TRBV7-8 to TRBJ2-5, with 13 bases that match TRBD2. The V segment lost 10 bases and the J segment 5 bases; nucleotides outside the gene matches: 13. The CDR3 spans 16 residues. CDR1 and CDR2 (germline): SGHVS, FQNEAQ. CDR3 nucleotides: TGTGCCACCACAAAAACTAGCGGGGGGGCCCTGGAGACCCAGTACTTC. This translates into CATTKTSGGALETQYF.

The rearrangement uses TRBV7-9 and TRBJ1-2, with 10 bases aligning to TRBD1. The germline V gene has CDR1 SEHNR and CDR2 FQNEAQ (reference sequence). This CDR3 has 15 residues. With V trimmed by 4 bases and J by 3 bases, 5 bases remained unmatched. CDR3 sequence reads: CASSSGQGRHYGYTF. CDR3 coding DNA: TGTGCCAGCAGCTCGGGACAGGGGCGGCACTATGGCTACACCTTC.

This rearrangement joins TRBV5-1 to TRBJ2-1, with D maybe TRBD1 (7 bases). Trimming took 0 bases from V and 8 from J, leaving 12 bases between them. The CDR3 runs to 14 residues. Germline V gene data show CDR1 as SGHRS and CDR2 as YFSETQ. The CDR3, as DNA: TGCGCCAGCAGCTTGGGACAGGGAGGCGATGAGCAGTTCTTC. Translated: CASSLGQGGDEQFF.

The chain combines TRBV27 with TRBJ1-6; unclear D gene. The V gene lost 6 bases and the J gene lost 9 bases, with 12 bases spanning the gap. Per germline, CDR1 MNHEY and CDR2 SMNVEV (reference sequence). The CDR3 length is 13 residues. The CDR3 coding sequence is TGTGCCAGCAGACCAACGGGTGGTTCACCCCTCCACTTT. Protein sequence: CASRPTGGSPLHF.

Points on this clone: At the DNA level, this CDR3 is encoded by other sequences in the same sample as well. The chain is built from TRBV19 and TRBJ1-3, with 9 bases that match TRBD1. J gave up 3 bases and V 6 bases, and 6 bases lay outside the gene matches. This CDR3 region has 15 residues. In germline, CDR1 is LNHDA, CDR2 SQIVND (reference sequence). CDR3 sequence: CASSTGTGSGNTIYF. DNA for the CDR3: TGTGCCAGTAGCACCGGGACAGGGAGTGGAAACACCATATATTTT.

For the CDR3, the DNA is TGTGCCAGCAGCTCAGGTTCCAGCGGGGGCGCAGATACGCAGTATTTT. Amino acid sequence: CASSSGSSGGADTQYF. V usage is TRBV7-8 and J usage is TRBJ2-3; 8 nucleotides align to TRBD2. The CDR3 runs to 16 residues. J lost 4 bases, V lost 4 bases, and 10 bases had no gene match. In germline, CDR1 is SGHVS, CDR2 FQNEAQ.

The gene calls are TRBV28 and TRBJ1-2; perhaps TRBD1 as D (5 bases). V was trimmed by 7 bases and J by 8 bases, leaving 23 bases between them. CDR3 size: 15 residues. CDR1 and CDR2 from the germline V gene are MDHEN and SYDVKM. For the CDR3, the DNA is TGTGCCAGCACCCCCGGGGGGGGTGGAACGTGGGGCTACACCTTC. Protein: CASTPGGGGTWGYTF.

The chain employs TRBV18 and TRBJ1-5, with D possibly being TRBD1 (5 bases). The CDR3 contains 16 residues. Germline V CDR1 and CDR2: KGHSH, LQKENI. V gave up 3 bases and J gave up 1 base, with 13 bases separating them. The CDR3 sequence: CASSPTVTESNQPQHF. CDR3 coding DNA: TGTGCCAGCTCACCGACCGTGACAGAGAGCAATCAGCCCCAGCATTTT.